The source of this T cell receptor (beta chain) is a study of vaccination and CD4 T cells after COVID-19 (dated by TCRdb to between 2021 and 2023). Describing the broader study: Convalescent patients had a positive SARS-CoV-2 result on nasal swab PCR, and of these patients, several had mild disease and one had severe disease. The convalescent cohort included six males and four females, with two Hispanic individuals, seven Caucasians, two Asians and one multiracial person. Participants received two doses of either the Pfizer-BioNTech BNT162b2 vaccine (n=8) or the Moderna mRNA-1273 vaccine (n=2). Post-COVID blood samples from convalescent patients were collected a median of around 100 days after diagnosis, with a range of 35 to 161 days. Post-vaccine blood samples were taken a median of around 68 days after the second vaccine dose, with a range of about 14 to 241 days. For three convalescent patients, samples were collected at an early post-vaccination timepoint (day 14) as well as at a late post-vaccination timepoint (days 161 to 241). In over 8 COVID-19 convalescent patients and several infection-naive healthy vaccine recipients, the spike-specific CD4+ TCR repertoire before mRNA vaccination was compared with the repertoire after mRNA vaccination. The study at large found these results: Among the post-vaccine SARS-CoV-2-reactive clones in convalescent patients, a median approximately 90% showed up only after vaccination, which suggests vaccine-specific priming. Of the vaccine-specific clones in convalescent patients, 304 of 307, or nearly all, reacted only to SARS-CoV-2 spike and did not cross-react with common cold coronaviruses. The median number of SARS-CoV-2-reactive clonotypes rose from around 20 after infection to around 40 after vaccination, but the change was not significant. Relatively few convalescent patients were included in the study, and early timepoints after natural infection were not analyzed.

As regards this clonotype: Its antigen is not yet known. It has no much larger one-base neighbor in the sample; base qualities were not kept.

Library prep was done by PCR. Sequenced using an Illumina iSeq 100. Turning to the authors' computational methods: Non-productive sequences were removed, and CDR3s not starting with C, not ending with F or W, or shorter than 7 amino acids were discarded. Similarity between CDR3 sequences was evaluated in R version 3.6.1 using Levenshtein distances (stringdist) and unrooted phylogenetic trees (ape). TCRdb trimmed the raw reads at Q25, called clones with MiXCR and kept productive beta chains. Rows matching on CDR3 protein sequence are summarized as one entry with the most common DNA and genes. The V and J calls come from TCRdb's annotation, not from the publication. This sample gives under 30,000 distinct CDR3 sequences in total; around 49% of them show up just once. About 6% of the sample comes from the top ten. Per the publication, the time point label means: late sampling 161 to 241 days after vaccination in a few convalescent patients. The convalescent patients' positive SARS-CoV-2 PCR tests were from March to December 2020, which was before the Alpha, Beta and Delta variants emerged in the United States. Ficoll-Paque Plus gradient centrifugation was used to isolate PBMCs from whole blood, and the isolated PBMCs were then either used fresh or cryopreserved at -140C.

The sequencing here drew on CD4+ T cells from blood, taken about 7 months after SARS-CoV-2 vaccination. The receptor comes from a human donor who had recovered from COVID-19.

The DNA reads as follows: TGTGCCAGCAGTTCGGGACTAGCGGCCTACGAGCAGTACTTC. Translated, it reads CASSSGLAAYEQYF. The chain uses TRBV28 and TRBJ2-7, and TRBD2 aligns with 11 junction nucleotides. Measured from the cysteine to the phenylalanine, the CDR3 is 14 residues long. This entry keeps only the CDR3 DNA: 42 bases, framed from base 1. The germline V and J ends show losses of 4 bases and 2 bases respectively, and no gene match explains 1 base of the junction. CDR1 and CDR2 are drawn from the germline V gene: MDHEN, SYDVKM.